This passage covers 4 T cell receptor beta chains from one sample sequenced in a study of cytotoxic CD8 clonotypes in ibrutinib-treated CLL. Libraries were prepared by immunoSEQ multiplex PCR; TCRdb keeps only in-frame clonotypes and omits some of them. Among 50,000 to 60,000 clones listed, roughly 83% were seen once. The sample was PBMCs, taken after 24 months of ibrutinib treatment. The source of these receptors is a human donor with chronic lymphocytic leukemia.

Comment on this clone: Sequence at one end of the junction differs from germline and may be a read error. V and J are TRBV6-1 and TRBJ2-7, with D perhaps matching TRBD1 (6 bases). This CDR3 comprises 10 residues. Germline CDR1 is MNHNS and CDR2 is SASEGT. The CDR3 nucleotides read TGTGCCAGCAGTGAGTGGACAGTCCTCTTC. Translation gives CASSEWTVLF.

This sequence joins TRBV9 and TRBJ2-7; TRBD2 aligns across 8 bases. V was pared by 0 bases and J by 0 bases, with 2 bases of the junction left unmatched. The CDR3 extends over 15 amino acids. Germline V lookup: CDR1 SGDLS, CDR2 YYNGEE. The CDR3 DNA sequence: TGTGCCAGCAGCGTAGCGGGAGGGCTCTCCTACGAGCAGTACTTC. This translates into CASSVAGGLSYEQYF.

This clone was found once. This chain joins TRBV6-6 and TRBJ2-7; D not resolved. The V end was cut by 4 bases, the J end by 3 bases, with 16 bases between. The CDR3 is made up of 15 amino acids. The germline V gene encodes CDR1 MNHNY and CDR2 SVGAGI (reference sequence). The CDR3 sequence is CASSSLTLSNYEQYF. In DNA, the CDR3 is TGTGCCAGCAGTTCACTGACCTTAAGTAACTACGAGCAGTACTTC.

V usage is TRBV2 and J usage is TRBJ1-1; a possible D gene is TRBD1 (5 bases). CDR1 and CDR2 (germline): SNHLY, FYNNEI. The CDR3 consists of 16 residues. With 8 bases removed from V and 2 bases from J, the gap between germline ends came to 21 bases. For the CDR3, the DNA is TGTGCCAGCCAACTCAGGGCCCTGCCAGTAAACACTGAAGCTTTCTTT. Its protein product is CASQLRALPVNTEAFF.